The entry below gives a single T cell receptor (beta chain) sequence along with its context. Its antigen remains unidentified. The data are from a study of a mutant IDH1 vaccine in newly diagnosed glioma. Assay: immunoSEQ multiplex PCR; the TCRdb copy retains only in-frame clones and omits some. The data show under 95,000 clones, roughly 90% seen once. Time point specified: week 5, during vaccination. What each vaccine dose contained was 300 ug of mutant IDH1 20-mer peptide, accompanied by topical imiquimod. CDR3 length equals 14 residues. Germline V lookup: CDR1 MNHEY, CDR2 SVGAGI. Trimming took 4 bases from V and 0 from J, leaving 7 bases between them.

The receptor was isolated from a woman aged 50 to 60 with glioma. The material was PBMCs, obtained from a glioma patient whose treatment included an IDH1 peptide vaccine. The rearrangement joins TRBV6-5 to TRBJ1-5; D gene uncertain. CDR3 residues: CASSSVYSNQPQHF. The CDR3 nucleotides are TGTGCCAGCAGTTCTGTTTATAGCAATCAGCCCCAGCATTTT.